This T cell receptor beta chain was observed in a study of post-analysis software for immune sequencing data. The wider study: The disease courses covered relapsing-remitting, secondary progressive and progressive-relapsing multiple sclerosis. Study observations and caveats: Comparison of patients with controls showed about 5 TRBV segments more frequent in patients, TRBV5-6, TRBV5-1 and TRBV20-1 among them. Compared against controls, patients with multiple sclerosis displayed significantly lower normalized Chao1 diversity.

Note on this clonotype: What it binds is unknown.

J was trimmed by 10 bases and V by 3 bases; bases with no gene match: 5. The V gene's germline CDR1 is SGHTA and CDR2 FQGNSA. This CDR3 has 13 amino acids. Unique molecular identifiers were built into the TCR beta cDNA libraries. TCRdb called the PCR reads again in MiXCR, with one record for every CDR3 protein. The data contain 800,000 to 950,000 distinct CDR3 sequences, around 50% of them seen just once; the ten biggest clones take up approximately 4.5%. The chain employs TRBV7-2 and TRBJ2-1; TRBD2 matches at 8 bases. The sequencing sample was made of blood. This clonotype was obtained from a girl aged 10 to 17 with multiple sclerosis. The chain's CDR3 is CASSLVTSGEQFF. CDR3 sequence (DNA): TGTGCCAGCAGCTTGGTTACTAGCGGCGAGCAGTTCTTC.